Given below is one TCR beta chain in context. Its cognate antigen is unknown. Sequencing was performed with immunoSEQ multiplex PCR; in TCRdb, only in-frame clones are kept and a portion is missing. There are about 450,000 clones in the sample; about 91% occur only once, and about 2.5% lies in the top ten. The record originates from a study of Ad26.COV2.S vaccination and SARS-CoV-2 variants. Study-level points and caveats: Breadth measured for non-spike TCRs was similar across vaccine and placebo recipients.

Treatment given: roughly 18 received Ad26.COV2.S at low or high dose, single or two shots; roughly five received placebo; per-sample allocation not given. Day 63 following the first vaccine or placebo injection was when the samples were taken. Donation came from an adult in Boston who was aged 18-55 years. V was clipped by 8 bases and J by 3 bases; unmatched bases: 7. In germline, CDR1 is SEHNR, CDR2 FQNEAQ (reference sequence). This CDR3 region has 13 residues. The TCR was taken from a person aged 18-60 years who received the Ad26.COV2.S COVID-19 vaccine or a placebo. The specimen comprised peripheral blood, sampled in a trial of Ad26.COV2.S vaccine versus placebo. J is TRBJ2-7 and V is TRBV7-9, with 7 bases matching TRBD1. The CDR3 sequence: CASARDSRYEQYV. As DNA, the CDR3 is TGTGCCAGCGCCCGGGACAGTCGCTACGAGCAGTACGTC.